This paragraph covers one T cell receptor (beta chain) sequence. The identical CDR3 is also encoded by other nucleotide sequences in the sample. This sample is part of a study of blood T cell repertoires in COVID-19. Profiling relied on immunoSEQ multiplex PCR, and the TCRdb table lists in-frame clones only, not all of them. Among roughly 260,000 clones listed, 75% to 90% were seen once. This CDR3 comprises 11 residues. Germline CDR1 reads LNHDA; CDR2 reads SQIVND (reference sequence). The germline V and J ends were trimmed by 6 bases and 5 bases, with 7 bases remaining between them. The participants were between roughly 18 and 100 years old and came from some 23 US areas. Participants reported their clinical history, and cohort assignment relied on those reports.

The clonotype was recovered from a woman between 25 and 40 years old with acute COVID-19. The J gene is TRBJ1-1, the V gene TRBV19; D gene unclear. The sample taken for sequencing was PBMCs or T cells enriched from blood (not recorded which). The CDR3 nucleotides read TGTGCCAGTAGAACGGGGACTGAAGCTTTCTTT. As protein: CASRTGTEAFF.